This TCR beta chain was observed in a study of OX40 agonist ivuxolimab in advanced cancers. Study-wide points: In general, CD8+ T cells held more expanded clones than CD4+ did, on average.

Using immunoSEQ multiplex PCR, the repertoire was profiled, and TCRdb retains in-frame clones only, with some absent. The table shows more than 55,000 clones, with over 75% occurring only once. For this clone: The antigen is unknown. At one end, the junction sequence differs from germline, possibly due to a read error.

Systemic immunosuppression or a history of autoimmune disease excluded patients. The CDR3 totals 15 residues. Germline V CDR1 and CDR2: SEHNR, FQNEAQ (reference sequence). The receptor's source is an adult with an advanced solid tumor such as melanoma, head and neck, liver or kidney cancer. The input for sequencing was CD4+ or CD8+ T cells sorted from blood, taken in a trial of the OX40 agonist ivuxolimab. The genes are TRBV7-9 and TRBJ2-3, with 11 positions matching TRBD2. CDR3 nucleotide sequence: TGTGCCAGCAGCCTAGCGGGAGGTTTAAGGGATACGCAGTATTTT. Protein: CASSLAGGLRDTQYF.